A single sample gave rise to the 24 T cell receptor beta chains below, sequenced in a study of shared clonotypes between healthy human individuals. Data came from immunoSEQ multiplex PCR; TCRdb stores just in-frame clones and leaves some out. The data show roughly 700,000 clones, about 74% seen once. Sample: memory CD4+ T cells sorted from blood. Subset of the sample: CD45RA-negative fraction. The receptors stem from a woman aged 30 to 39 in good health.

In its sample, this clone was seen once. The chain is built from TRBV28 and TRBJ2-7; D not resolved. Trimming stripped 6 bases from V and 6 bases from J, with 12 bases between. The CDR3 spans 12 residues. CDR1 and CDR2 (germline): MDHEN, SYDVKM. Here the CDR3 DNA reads TGTGCCAGCAGGGGATATCCTGCCGAGCAGTACTTC. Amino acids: CASRGYPAEQYF.

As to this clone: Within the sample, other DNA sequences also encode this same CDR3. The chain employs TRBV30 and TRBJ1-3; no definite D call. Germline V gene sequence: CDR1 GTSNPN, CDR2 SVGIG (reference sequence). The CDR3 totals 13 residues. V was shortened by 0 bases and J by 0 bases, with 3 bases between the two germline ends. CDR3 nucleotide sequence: TGTGCCTGGAGTGTAGGCTCTGGAAACACCATATATTTT. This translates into CAWSVGSGNTIYF.

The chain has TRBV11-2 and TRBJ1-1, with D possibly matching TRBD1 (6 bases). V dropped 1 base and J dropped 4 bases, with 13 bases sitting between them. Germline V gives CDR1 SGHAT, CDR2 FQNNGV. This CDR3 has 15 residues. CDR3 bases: TGTGCCAGCAGCTTAGCAGCAGGGGCAGGCACTGAAGCTTTCTTT. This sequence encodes CASSLAAGAGTEAFF.

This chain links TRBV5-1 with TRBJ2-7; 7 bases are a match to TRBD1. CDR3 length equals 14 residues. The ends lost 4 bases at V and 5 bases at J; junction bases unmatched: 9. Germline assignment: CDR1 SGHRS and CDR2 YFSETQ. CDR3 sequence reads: CASSPLDRYHEQYF. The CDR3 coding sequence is TGCGCCAGCAGCCCGTTGGACAGGTACCACGAGCAGTACTTC.

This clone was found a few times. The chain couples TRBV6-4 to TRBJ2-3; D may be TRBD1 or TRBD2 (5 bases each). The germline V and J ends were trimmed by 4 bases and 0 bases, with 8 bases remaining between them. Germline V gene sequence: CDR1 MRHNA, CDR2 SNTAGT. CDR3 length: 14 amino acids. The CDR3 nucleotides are TGTGCCAGCAGTGTTGGGGACAGCACAGATACGCAGTATTTT. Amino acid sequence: CASSVGDSTDTQYF.

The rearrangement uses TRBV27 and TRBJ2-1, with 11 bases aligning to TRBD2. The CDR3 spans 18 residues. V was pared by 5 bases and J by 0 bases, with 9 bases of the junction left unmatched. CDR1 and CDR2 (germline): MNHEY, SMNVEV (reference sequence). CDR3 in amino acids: CASSDVAGGRSSYNEQFF. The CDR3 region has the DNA TGTGCCAGCAGTGACGTAGCGGGAGGGAGAAGCTCCTACAATGAGCAGTTCTTC.

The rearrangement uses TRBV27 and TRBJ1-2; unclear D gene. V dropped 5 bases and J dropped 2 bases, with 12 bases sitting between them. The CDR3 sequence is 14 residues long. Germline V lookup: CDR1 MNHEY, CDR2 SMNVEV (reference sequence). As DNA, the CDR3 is TGTGCCAGCAGTGCATCAAACCGGAACTATGGCTACACCTTC. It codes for CASSASNRNYGYTF.

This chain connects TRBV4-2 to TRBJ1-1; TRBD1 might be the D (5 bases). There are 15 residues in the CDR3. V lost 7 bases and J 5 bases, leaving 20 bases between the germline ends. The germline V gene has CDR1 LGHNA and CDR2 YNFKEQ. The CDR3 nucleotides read TGTGCCAGCAATATTAACCAGGGTCTCGAGACTGAAGCTTTCTTT. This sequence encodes CASNINQGLETEAFF.

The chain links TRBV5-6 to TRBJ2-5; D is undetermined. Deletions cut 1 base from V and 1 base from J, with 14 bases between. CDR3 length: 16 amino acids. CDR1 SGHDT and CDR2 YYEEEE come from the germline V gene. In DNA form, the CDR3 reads TGTGCCAGCAGCTTGAGGCGTAGCAGCATCCAAGAGACCCAGTACTTC. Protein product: CASSLRRSSIQETQYF.

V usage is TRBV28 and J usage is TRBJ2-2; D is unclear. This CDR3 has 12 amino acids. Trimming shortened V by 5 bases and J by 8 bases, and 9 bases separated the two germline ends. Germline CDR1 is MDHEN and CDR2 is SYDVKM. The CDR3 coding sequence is TGTGCCAGCAGTAGAATCGGGGGGGAGCTGTTTTTT. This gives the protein CASSRIGGELFF. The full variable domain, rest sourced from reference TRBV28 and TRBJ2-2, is DVKVTQSSRYLVKRTGEKVFLECVQDMDHENMFWYRQDPGLGLRLIYFSYDVKMKEKGDIPEGYSVSREKKERFSLILESASTNQTSMYLCASSRIGGELFFGEGSRLTVL.

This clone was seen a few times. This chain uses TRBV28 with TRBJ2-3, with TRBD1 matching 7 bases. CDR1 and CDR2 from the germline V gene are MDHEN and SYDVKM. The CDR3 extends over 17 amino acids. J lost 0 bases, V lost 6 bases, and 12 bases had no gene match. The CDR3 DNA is TGTGCCAGCAGCCCTTGGCGCGGACAGGCTAGCACAGATACGCAGTATTTT. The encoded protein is CASSPWRGQASTDTQYF.

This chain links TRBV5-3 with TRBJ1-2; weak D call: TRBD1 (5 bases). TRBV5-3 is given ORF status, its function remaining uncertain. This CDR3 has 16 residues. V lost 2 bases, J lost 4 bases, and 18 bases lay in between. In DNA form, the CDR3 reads TGTGCCAGAAGCTTTGTAGGCATCCGGGGGTCCTATGGCTACACCTTC. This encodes CARSFVGIRGSYGYTF.

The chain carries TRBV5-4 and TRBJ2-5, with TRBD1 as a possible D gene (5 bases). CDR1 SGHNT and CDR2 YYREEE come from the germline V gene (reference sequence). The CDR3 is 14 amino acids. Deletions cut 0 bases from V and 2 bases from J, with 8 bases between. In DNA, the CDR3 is TGTGCCAGCAGCTTGGCCCAGGGACAAGAGACCCAGTACTTC. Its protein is CASSLAQGQETQYF.

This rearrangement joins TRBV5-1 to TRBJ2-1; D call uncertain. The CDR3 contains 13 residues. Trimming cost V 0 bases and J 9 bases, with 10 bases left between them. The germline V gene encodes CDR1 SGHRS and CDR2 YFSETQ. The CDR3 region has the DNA TGCGCCAGCAGCTTGGAACCAGGCGGTGAGCAGTTCTTC. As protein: CASSLEPGGEQFF.

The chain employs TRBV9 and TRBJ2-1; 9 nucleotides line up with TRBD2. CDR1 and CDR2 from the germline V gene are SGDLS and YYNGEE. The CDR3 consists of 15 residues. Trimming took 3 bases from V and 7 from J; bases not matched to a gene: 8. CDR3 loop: CASSAAGGPGNEQFF. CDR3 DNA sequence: TGTGCCAGCAGCGCGGCGGGAGGGCCGGGGAATGAGCAGTTCTTC. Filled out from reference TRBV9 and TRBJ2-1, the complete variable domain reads DSGVTQTPKHLITATGQRVTLRCSPRSGDLSVYWYQQSLDQGLQFLIQYYNGEERAKGNILERFSAQQFPDLHSELNLSSLELGDSALYFCASSAAGGPGNEQFFGPGTRLTVL.

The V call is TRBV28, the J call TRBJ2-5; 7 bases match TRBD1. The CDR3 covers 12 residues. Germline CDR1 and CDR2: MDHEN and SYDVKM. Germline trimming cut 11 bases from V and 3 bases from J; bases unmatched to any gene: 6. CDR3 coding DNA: TGTGCCGGGGGACAGCCAAAAGAGACCCAGTACTTC. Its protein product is CAGGQPKETQYF.

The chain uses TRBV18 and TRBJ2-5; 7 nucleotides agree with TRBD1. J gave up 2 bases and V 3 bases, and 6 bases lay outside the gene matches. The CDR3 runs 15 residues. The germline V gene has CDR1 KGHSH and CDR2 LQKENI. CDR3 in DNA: TGTGCCAGCTCACCTCCGACAGGGTTGCAAGAGACCCAGTACTTC. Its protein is CASSPPTGLQETQYF. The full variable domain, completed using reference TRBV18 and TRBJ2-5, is NAGVMQNPRHLVRRRGQEARLRCSPMKGHSHVYWYRQLPEEGLKFMVYLQKENIIDESGMPKERFSAEFPKEGPSILRIQQVVRGDSAAYFCASSPPTGLQETQYFGPGTRLLVL.

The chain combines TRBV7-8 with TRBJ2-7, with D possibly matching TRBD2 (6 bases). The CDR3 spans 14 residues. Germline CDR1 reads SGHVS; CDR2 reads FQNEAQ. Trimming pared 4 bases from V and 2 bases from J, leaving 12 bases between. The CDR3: CASSSPLAAYEQYF. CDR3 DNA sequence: TGTGCCAGCAGCTCCCCACTAGCTGCCTACGAGCAGTACTTC.

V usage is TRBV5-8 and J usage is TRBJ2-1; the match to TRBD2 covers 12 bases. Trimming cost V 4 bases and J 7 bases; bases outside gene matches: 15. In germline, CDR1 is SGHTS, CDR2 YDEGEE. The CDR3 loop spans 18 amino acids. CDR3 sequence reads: CASSRTSGNYLPGNEQFF. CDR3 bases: TGTGCCAGCAGCCGGACTAGCGGGAATTACCTCCCCGGGAATGAGCAGTTCTTC.

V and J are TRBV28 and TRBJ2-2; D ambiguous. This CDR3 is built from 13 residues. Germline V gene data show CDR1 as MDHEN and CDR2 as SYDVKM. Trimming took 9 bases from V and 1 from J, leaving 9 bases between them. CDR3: CASLAGNTGELFF. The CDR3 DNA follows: TGTGCCAGTCTGGCAGGGAACACCGGGGAGCTGTTTTTT.

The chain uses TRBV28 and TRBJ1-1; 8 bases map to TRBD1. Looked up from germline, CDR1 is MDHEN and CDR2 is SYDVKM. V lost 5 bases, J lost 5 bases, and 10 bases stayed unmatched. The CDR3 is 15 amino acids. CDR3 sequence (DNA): TGTGCCAGCAGTCGGGACAGGCCGGGGAATACTGAAGCTTTCTTT. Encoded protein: CASSRDRPGNTEAFF.

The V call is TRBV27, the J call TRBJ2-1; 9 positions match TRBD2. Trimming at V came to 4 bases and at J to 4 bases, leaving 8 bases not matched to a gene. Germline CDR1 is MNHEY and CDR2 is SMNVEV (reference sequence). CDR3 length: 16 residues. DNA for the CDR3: TGTGCCAGCAGTTCTCAAGGACTAGCGAGATACAATGAGCAGTTCTTC. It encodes CASSSQGLARYNEQFF.

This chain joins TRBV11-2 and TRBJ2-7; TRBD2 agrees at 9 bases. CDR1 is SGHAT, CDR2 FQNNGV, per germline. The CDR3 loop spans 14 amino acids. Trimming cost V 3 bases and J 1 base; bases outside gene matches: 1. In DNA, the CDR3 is TGTGCCAGCAGCTTCAGCGGGAGGTCCTACGAGCAGTACTTC. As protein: CASSFSGRSYEQYF.

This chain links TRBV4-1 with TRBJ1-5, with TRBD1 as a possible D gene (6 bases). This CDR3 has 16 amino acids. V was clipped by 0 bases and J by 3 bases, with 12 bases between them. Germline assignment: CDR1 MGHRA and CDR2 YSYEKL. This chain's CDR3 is CASSQDSGTINQPQHF. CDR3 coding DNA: TGCGCCAGCAGCCAAGATAGCGGGACAATCAATCAGCCCCAGCATTTT.